This T cell receptor beta chain was captured by sequencing in a study of cytomegalovirus exposure and HLA in healthy donors. Study-level points and caveats: The study designated over 150 TCR beta chains cytomegalovirus-associated.

Notes on this clone: Its target is not known.

V was clipped by 6 bases and J by 7 bases; unmatched bases: 10. Germline V gives CDR1 SEHNR, CDR2 FQNEAQ (reference sequence). The CDR3 spans 14 residues. This table comes from immunoSEQ multiplex PCR, and its TCRdb copy is limited to in-frame clones, with some not included. The sample includes around 140,000 clones, approximately 86% of them seen just once. The specimen sequenced was PBMCs. The rearrangement joins TRBV7-9 to TRBJ2-7, with 9 bases fitting TRBD2. The TCR sequence derives from a man aged 18 to 29 in good health and CMV-seropositive. The CDR3 is CASSYTGLAREQYF. The CDR3, as DNA: TGTGCCAGCAGTTACACGGGACTAGCAAGAGAGCAGTACTTC.